This TCR beta chain appears in the sequencing data of a study of T cells expressing NK-cell markers. On the study more broadly: Sorted CD3+CD56+NKG2C+, CD3+CD56+NKG2C- and CD3+CD56-NKG2C+ T-cell subsets were beta-chain profiled. Among eight sequenced donors, seven carried HCMV seropositivity while one was seronegative.

No DNA is given; TCRdb re-called the 5' RACE reads and lists each CDR3 protein once. The sample table includes a few hundred thousand distinct CDR3 sequences. Study-wide findings and caveats: Topping the CD3+CD56-NKG2C+ fraction as well were these clonotypes, in a few donors.

Concerning this clonotype: The antigen is undetermined.

CDR1 is LGHDT and CDR2 is YNNKEL in the germline V gene (reference sequence). CDR3 length: 16 amino acids. This TCR came from a woman in her forties or fifties in good health. This chain links TRBV3-1 with TRBJ2-1; TCRdb indicates TRBD1, and absent DNA this call remains unverified. Sequenced: blood T cells: a sorted CD56 or NKG2C T cell subset, CD4+ or CD8+ T cells, or bulk PBMC T cells (not recorded which). CDR3 sequence reads: CASSRGSGTGINEQFF.